One sample yielded the 13 T cell receptor beta chains listed below, sequenced in a study of shared clonotypes between healthy human individuals. Profiling relied on immunoSEQ multiplex PCR, and the TCRdb table lists in-frame clones only, not all of them. The sample records some 2,100,000 clones, approximately 95% being singletons. What was sequenced was naive CD4+ T cells sorted from blood. The subset denotes: CD45RA+ positively selected. The receptors derive from a man in his late teens or twenties in good health.

CDR3 bases: TGCGCCAGCAGTAAGCGCGATAATTCACCCCTCCACTTT. Its protein product is CASSKRDNSPLHF. V is TRBV10-1 and J is TRBJ1-6; D remains ambiguous. Trimming pared 5 bases from V and 5 bases from J, leaving 7 bases between. The V gene's germline CDR1 is WNHNN and CDR2 SYGVQD (reference sequence). The CDR3 is made up of 13 amino acids.

This rearrangement joins TRBV6-1 to TRBJ1-2, with D perhaps matching TRBD1 (5 bases). The CDR3 contains 12 residues. V was clipped by 6 bases and J by 3 bases, with 8 bases between them. Germline V gene lookup returns CDR1 MNHNS and CDR2 SASEGT. The CDR3: CASRRGDYGYTF. For the CDR3, the DNA is TGTGCCAGCAGACGGGGCGACTATGGCTACACCTTC.

The chain has TRBV6-1 and TRBJ2-3, with D maybe TRBD1 (6 bases). This CDR3 contains 14 residues. V was trimmed by 7 bases and J by 0 bases, leaving 11 bases between them. CDR1 and CDR2 from the germline V gene are MNHNS and SASEGT. CDR3 coding DNA: TGTGCCAGCAACATACAGGGAAGCACAGATACGCAGTATTTT. Translated: CASNIQGSTDTQYF.

Only a few counts were recorded for this clone. The chain recombines TRBV2 with TRBJ2-2, with 12 bases identical to TRBD2. Germline-derived CDR1 and CDR2 are SNHLY and FYNNEI. J was trimmed by 5 bases and V by 6 bases; bases with no gene match: 10. The CDR3 has 17 residues. CDR3 nucleotides: TGTGCCAGCAGGCAGACTAGCGGGAGTGTGGGAACCGGGGAGCTGTTTTTT. This encodes CASRQTSGSVGTGELFF.

This chain joins TRBV30 and TRBJ2-3; D may be TRBD2 (6 bases). V lost 4 bases and J 2 bases, leaving 19 bases between the germline ends. This CDR3 is built from 16 residues. The V gene's germline CDR1 is GTSNPN and CDR2 SVGIG (reference sequence). CDR3 amino acids: CAWTKLGLSFTDTQYF. As DNA, the CDR3 is TGTGCCTGGACCAAACTGGGACTTTCCTTCACAGATACGCAGTATTTT.

The V call is TRBV5-1, the J call TRBJ1-3; TRBD1 matches 9 bases. This CDR3 has 14 amino acids. From germline, CDR1 is SGHRS and CDR2 YFSETQ. V lost 0 bases and J lost 6; bases outside the gene matches: 1. The CDR3 protein is CASSLAQGANTIYF. CDR3 nucleotides: TGCGCCAGCAGCTTGGCACAGGGGGCAAACACCATATATTTT.

In DNA, the CDR3 is TGTGCCAGCAGCATCAAGGGGGCTTCCTACGAGCAGTACTTC. Its protein product is CASSIKGASYEQYF. V gene TRBV5-4 combines with J gene TRBJ2-7; the match to TRBD1 covers 7 bases. Germline V gene lookup returns CDR1 SGHNT and CDR2 YYREEE (reference sequence). The CDR3 runs 14 residues. V shed 4 bases, J shed 1 base, and the junction held 5 bases outside the gene matches.

This clone was counted only a few times. The sample carries other DNA sequences with the same CDR3. The gene calls are TRBV30 and TRBJ2-7, with 8 bases fitting TRBD1. In germline, CDR1 is GTSNPN, CDR2 SVGIG (reference sequence). The CDR3 is 12 amino acids. After removal of 1 base from V and 6 bases from J, the junction contained 2 bases not matched to a gene. CDR3 in amino acids: CAWSGTGLEQYF. The CDR3 nucleotides are TGTGCCTGGAGTGGGACAGGGCTCGAGCAGTACTTC.

The V and J genes are TRBV27 and TRBJ2-7; TRBD1 aligns across 9 bases. Germline lookup yields CDR1 MNHEY and CDR2 SMNVEV (reference sequence). CDR3 length equals 12 residues. The trim removed 9 bases at V and 6 bases at J, leaving 6 bases unmatched. In DNA, the CDR3 is TGTGCCAGAGGGACAGGGCTGGGCGAGCAGTACTTC. Translating it yields CARGTGLGEQYF.

The chain combines TRBV27 with TRBJ1-5; tentative D call: TRBD1 (5 bases). This CDR3 spans 15 amino acids. CDR1 and CDR2 from the germline V gene are MNHEY and SMNVEV (reference sequence). V was cut by 3 bases and J by 7 bases, with 16 bases left in between. CDR3 protein: CASSLGPGIGQPQHF. The CDR3 DNA sequence: TGTGCCAGCAGTTTGGGACCGGGAATTGGGCAGCCCCAGCATTTT.

The chain employs TRBV9 and TRBJ2-1; 9 positions agree with TRBD1. V shed 2 bases and J 15 bases; nucleotides not matched to a gene: 6. This CDR3 has 12 amino acids. Germline CDR1 SGDLS, CDR2 YYNGEE. The DNA for the CDR3 is TGTGCCAGCAGCGTGAGGGGACAGGGCCTGTTCTTC. This gives the protein CASSVRGQGLFF.

This clone was observed once. The chain is built from TRBV19 and TRBJ1-1; 8 nucleotides agree with TRBD1. V lost 5 bases, J lost 7 bases, and 12 bases stayed unmatched. This CDR3 is 15 amino acids long. Germline V CDR1 and CDR2: LNHDA, SQIVND (reference sequence). CDR3 region: CASSPPGQAAFEAFF. CDR3 nucleotides: TGTGCCAGTAGTCCGCCGGGACAGGCGGCCTTTGAAGCTTTCTTT.

V and J are TRBV29-1 and TRBJ1-1, with D perhaps matching TRBD1 (6 bases). Germline CDR1 is SQVTM and CDR2 is ANQGSEA. This CDR3 spans 13 amino acids. V lost 4 bases and J lost 4, with 13 bases in between. The CDR3: CSVVSDSATEAFF. The DNA of the CDR3 is TGCAGCGTTGTCTCGGACAGCGCCACTGAAGCTTTCTTT.